A selection of T cell receptor beta chains follows, all from one sample in a study of cytomegalovirus exposure and HLA in healthy donors. Some clones are missing from TCRdb's copy, which holds only in-frame ones; the method was immunoSEQ multiplex PCR. The table lists 75,000 to 80,000 clones, around 76% of them singletons, with roughly 1.5% in the top ten. Sequencing was done on a sample of PBMCs. These TCRs come from a man aged 40-49 years in good health and CMV-seronegative. CDR3s include the opening cysteine and the closing phenylalanine or tryptophan. The D gene is left open where the match is weak. A clone size is listed for some rows: how often the clone was seen (once, few, many), or a class if it is expanded.

J	D	size	V	length	DNA	CDR3
TRBJ2-7	TRBD2	.	TRBV30	15	TGTGCCTGGAGTGTACCGGGAGGCGTTATCTACGAGCAGTACTTC	CAWSVPGGVIYEQYF
TRBJ2-1	.	few	TRBV27	17	TGTGCCAGCAGCTTTTCTGCAGCGGCCAGCTCCTACAATGAGCAGTTCTTC	CASSFSAAASSYNEQFF
TRBJ2-3	.	.	TRBV28	15	TGTGCCAGCAGTTTCAGCTCAGGGTTCACAGATACGCAGTATTTT	CASSFSSGFTDTQYF
TRBJ2-7	.	.	TRBV6-1	16	TGTGCCAGCAGTGAATATCCCCCACTAGCTAGTCTCGAGCAGTACTTC	CASSEYPPLASLEQYF
TRBJ1-5	.	.	TRBV19	14	TGTGCCAGTAGTGAACAGGTGAACAATCAGCCCCAGCATTTT	CASSEQVNNQPQHF
TRBJ1-1	.	.	TRBV7-9	16	TGTGCCAGCAGCTATTCGGGGGGGTTGTCGTACACTGAAGCTTTCTTT	CASSYSGGLSYTEAFF
TRBJ1-4	TRBD1	.	TRBV7-9	16	TGTGCCAGCAGCTTAGGGGCGGGACAGATAAATGAAAAACTGTTTTTT	CASSLGAGQINEKLFF
TRBJ1-4	TRBD1	few	TRBV4-2	15	TGTGCCAGCAGCCAAGAACAGGGGAAGGCTGAAAAACTGTTTTTT	CASSQEQGKAEKLFF
TRBJ2-5	.	once	TRBV28	15	TGTGCCAGCAGTACCCTGGGGAGAGGACAAGAGACCCAGTACTTC	CASSTLGRGQETQYF
TRBJ2-1	.	few	TRBV5-1	15	TGCGCCAGCAGCTTGGCCGGCGGGGCCTTAGGGGAGCAGTTCTTC	CASSLAGGALGEQFF
TRBJ2-7	TRBD1	few	TRBV5-5	15	TGTGCCAGCAGCCCCAGGACAGGGTCGAGCGACGAGCAGTACTTC	CASSPRTGSSDEQYF
TRBJ2-3	TRBD2	.	TRBV5-1	14	TGCGCCAGCAGGACTAGCGGGAGGGCAGATACGCAGTATTTT	CASRTSGRADTQYF
TRBJ1-4	.	.	TRBV9	15	TGTGCCAGCAGCGTAGAGAGCACTAAGGGGCAAAAACTGTTTTTT	CASSVESTKGQKLFF
TRBJ1-1	.	.	TRBV5-6	14	TGTGCCAGCAGCTTGAGACAGCGGAACACTGAAGCTTTCTTT	CASSLRQRNTEAFF
TRBJ1-2	.	.	TRBV30	12	TGTGCCTGGGCTGGGGGGGGGTATGGCTACACCTTC	CAWAGGGYGYTF
TRBJ1-6	.	.	TRBV6-1	15	TGTGCCGAACCTCTAGGGGGGAGGGGGTTATTTCCCCTCCACTTT	CAEPLGGRGLFPLHF
TRBJ2-1	TRBD1	.	TRBV9	13	TGTGCCAGCAGCGTACCAGACAGGGACGAGCAGTTCTTC	CASSVPDRDEQFF
TRBJ2-7	.	.	TRBV28	14	TGTGCCAGCAGTCCCAGACAGGTGACCTACGAGCAGTACTTC	CASSPRQVTYEQYF
TRBJ1-1	.	.	TRBV15	14	TGTGCCACCAGCAGGAAGGGACAGAACACTGAAGCTTTCTTT	CATSRKGQNTEAFF
TRBJ1-3	.	.	TRBV5-1	15	TGCGCCAGCAGCTCGAATACAGGGACTGGAAACACCATATATTTT	CASSSNTGTGNTIYF
TRBJ2-3	TRBD1	few	TRBV4-2	17	TGTGCCAGCAGCCAAGATGGGACAGGGGGGAACACAGATACGCAGTATTTT	CASSQDGTGGNTDTQYF
TRBJ2-7	TRBD2	.	TRBV6-1	15	TGTGCCAGCAGTGAAGGCGGGAGACCTCCCTACGAGCAGTACTTC	CASSEGGRPPYEQYF
TRBJ2-2	TRBD2	.	TRBV6-1	13	TGTGCCAGCAGAATCCTAGCGGCCGGGGAGCTGTTTTTT	CASRILAAGELFF
TRBJ1-1	TRBD1	.	TRBV5-1	15	TGCGCCAGCAGCTCAACTACAGGGGGCGTAACTGAAGCTTTCTTT	CASSSTTGGVTEAFF